Shown below are 25 T cell receptor beta chains from a single sample sequenced in a study of cytomegalovirus exposure and HLA in healthy donors. The study ran its PCR with 60 Vbeta and 13 Jbeta primers. TCRdb's table, derived via immunoSEQ multiplex PCR, lists solely in-frame clones and lacks some. The table lists 150,000 to 200,000 clones, 80% of them singletons, with 1.5% to 2% in the top ten. What was sequenced was PBMCs. The receptors originated from a woman under 40 in good health and CMV-seronegative.

This chain uses TRBV27 with TRBJ2-2, with a tentative D call TRBD1 (5 bases). The V end was cut by 0 bases, the J end by 6 bases, with 14 bases between. Looked up from germline, CDR1 is MNHEY and CDR2 is SMNVEV (reference sequence). This CDR3 spans 16 amino acids. The chain's CDR3 is CASSLSQGFYSGELFF. The CDR3, as DNA: TGTGCCAGCAGTTTATCCCAGGGATTCTATTCCGGGGAGCTGTTTTTT.

The chain has TRBV10-3 and TRBJ2-3, with 8 bases identical to TRBD1. The germline V gene encodes CDR1 ENHRY and CDR2 SYGVKD. The junction had 13 bases not matched to a gene; V was cut back by 8 bases and J by 3 bases. This CDR3 is built from 16 residues. As DNA, the CDR3 is TGTGCCATCCACCCTTCGACAGGGGTGGGAACAGATACGCAGTATTTT. Protein product: CAIHPSTGVGTDTQYF.

The CDR3 DNA reads TGTGCCTGCAGGCAGACAGGGGAAGGCAATCAGCCCCAGCATTTT. Protein: CACRQTGEGNQPQHF. This sequence joins TRBV30 and TRBJ1-5; 8 bases match TRBD1. This CDR3 has 15 amino acids. Trimming removed 6 bases from V and 2 bases from J; junction bases left unmatched: 9. Germline values: CDR1 GTSNPN, CDR2 SVGIG (reference sequence).

CDR3 loop: CASSLHWESTLNTIYF. As DNA, the CDR3 is TGTGCCAGCAGCTTACATTGGGAGAGTACACTAAACACCATATATTTT. The chain employs TRBV7-8 and TRBJ1-3; D is undetermined. The V gene lost 2 bases and the J gene lost 6 bases, with 17 bases spanning the gap. This CDR3 is 16 amino acids long. CDR1 is SGHVS, CDR2 FQNEAQ, per germline.

This clone turned up a few times. CDR3 sequence: CAWRSGGARQYF. CDR3 in DNA: TGTGCCTGGAGGTCGGGGGGGGCCAGGCAGTACTTC. The chain uses TRBV30 and TRBJ2-7, with 8 bases lining up with TRBD2. The CDR3 totals 12 residues. Unmatched junction bases numbered 7, after V lost 3 bases and J lost 9 bases. In germline, CDR1 is GTSNPN, CDR2 SVGIG (reference sequence).

This clone was recorded only once. The chain carries TRBV9 and TRBJ2-7; the D is unclear. Trimming stripped 0 bases from V and 6 bases from J, with 10 bases between. CDR3 length equals 13 residues. Per germline, CDR1 SGDLS and CDR2 YYNGEE. CDR3 nucleotide sequence: TGTGCCAGCAGCGTAGGGCCCCCGTCCGAGCAGTACTTC. As protein: CASSVGPPSEQYF.

This clone was picked up a small number of times. The chain carries TRBV5-6 and TRBJ2-7; 8 nucleotides line up with TRBD2. This CDR3 comprises 14 residues. Germline-derived CDR1 and CDR2 are SGHDT and YYEEEE. Trimming removed 3 bases from V and 0 bases from J; junction bases left unmatched: 2. The CDR3 sequence: CASSSLAGSYEQYF. As DNA, the CDR3 is TGTGCCAGCAGCTCCCTAGCGGGCTCCTACGAGCAGTACTTC.

The chain combines TRBV7-2 with TRBJ2-3; 8 bases are a match to TRBD1. The ends lost 5 bases at V and 2 bases at J; junction bases unmatched: 9. This CDR3 is built from 16 residues. Germline CDR1 reads SGHTA; CDR2 reads FQGNSA. CDR3 loop: CASSLGTGLITDTQYF. CDR3 DNA sequence: TGTGCCAGCAGCCTCGGGACAGGCCTAATCACAGATACGCAGTATTTT. Drawing the rest from reference TRBV7-2 and TRBJ2-3, the complete variable domain is GAGVSQSPSNKVTEKGKDVELRCDPISGHTALYWYRQSLGQGLEFLIYFQGNSAPDKSGLPSDRFSAERTGGSVSTLTIQRTQQEDSAVYLCASSLGTGLITDTQYFGPGTRLTVL.

This clone counts as medium-sized. The chain has TRBV6-6 and TRBJ1-1, with D hard to call. Germline CDR1 MNHNY, CDR2 SVGAGI (reference sequence). This CDR3 region has 13 residues. The V and J ends lost 6 bases and 3 bases respectively, with 11 bases between them. For the CDR3, the DNA is TGTGCCAGCAGCCAGGCCGAATACACTGAAGCTTTCTTT. Amino acids: CASSQAEYTEAFF.

The V and J genes are TRBV2 and TRBJ2-1; 7 bases match TRBD1. In germline, CDR1 is SNHLY, CDR2 FYNNEI. After removal of 3 bases from V and 6 bases from J, the junction contained 8 bases not matched to a gene. The CDR3 extends over 15 amino acids. The CDR3 DNA follows: TGTGCCAGCAGTGAGATGAGGGCAGGGGGCAATGAGCAGTTCTTC. Protein sequence: CASSEMRAGGNEQFF.

This clone has only a few counts. The V and J genes are TRBV19 and TRBJ2-7, with 12 bases identical to TRBD2. The CDR3 loop spans 12 amino acids. Trimming cost V 11 bases and J 6 bases; bases outside gene matches: 5. Germline CDR1 reads LNHDA; CDR2 reads SQIVND (reference sequence). For the CDR3, the DNA is TGTGCCGGGACTAGCGGGCAAAGCGAGCAGTACTTC. Translated: CAGTSGQSEQYF.

This clone showed up just once. The chain combines TRBV7-8 with TRBJ1-4; TRBD1 agrees at 9 bases. The germline CDR1 and CDR2 sequences are SGHVS and FQNEAQ. Trimming at V came to 2 bases and at J to 4 bases, leaving 8 bases not matched to a gene. This CDR3 comprises 17 residues. The CDR3 protein is CASSLRWTGVFNEKLFF. CDR3 sequence (DNA): TGTGCCAGCAGCTTAAGGTGGACAGGGGTCTTTAATGAAAAACTGTTTTTT.

V and J are TRBV27 and TRBJ1-2; D is perhaps TRBD1 (6 bases). Per germline, CDR1 MNHEY and CDR2 SMNVEV (reference sequence). V lost 3 bases, J lost 1 base, and 12 bases lay in between. The CDR3 is 15 amino acids. The CDR3 region is CASSFLPRGNYGYTF. The CDR3 region has the DNA TGTGCCAGCAGTTTCCTACCCAGGGGTAACTATGGCTACACCTTC.

CDR3 bases: TGCGCCAGCAGCCAAGGAGGAAACATTCAGTACTTC. This sequence encodes CASSQGGNIQYF. This chain links TRBV4-1 with TRBJ2-4, with D uncertain. This CDR3 is built from 12 residues. Trimming stripped 1 base from V and 6 bases from J, with 4 bases between. Germline V gene sequence: CDR1 MGHRA, CDR2 YSYEKL.

This clone was counted once. The V and J genes are TRBV5-4 and TRBJ2-7; D is ambiguous. Germline CDR1 and CDR2: SGHNT and YYREEE (reference sequence). CDR3 length: 14 residues. With 0 bases removed from V and 2 bases from J, the gap between germline ends came to 9 bases. The CDR3 is CASSLGENPYEQYF. The CDR3 DNA follows: TGTGCCAGCAGCTTGGGTGAGAACCCCTACGAGCAGTACTTC.

The CDR3 DNA reads TGTGCCAGCAGTTTAGGGGGGTACGAGCAGTACTTC. Translation gives CASSLGGYEQYF. The V call is TRBV28, the J call TRBJ2-7; possibly TRBD2 for D (6 bases). The ends were cut back, 2 bases at V and 4 bases at J, with 6 bases in the middle. The CDR3 runs 12 residues. Germline CDR1 is MDHEN and CDR2 is SYDVKM.

The rearrangement links TRBV7-8 to TRBJ2-1; D perhaps matches TRBD1 (6 bases). There are 15 residues in the CDR3. In germline, CDR1 is SGHVS, CDR2 FQNEAQ. V dropped 5 bases and J dropped 5 bases, with 16 bases sitting between them. Here the CDR3 DNA reads TGTGCCAGCAGCCCTCGGACAGTTTGGGACAATGAGCAGTTCTTC. It specifies CASSPRTVWDNEQFF. Drawing the rest from reference TRBV7-8 and TRBJ2-1, the complete variable domain is GAGVSQSPRYKVAKRGQDVALRCDPISGHVSLFWYQQALGQGPEFLTYFQNEAQLDKSGLPSDRFFAERPEGSVSTLKIQRTQQEDSAVYLCASSPRTVWDNEQFFGPGTRLTVL.

The rearrangement links TRBV5-1 to TRBJ2-7; 11 nucleotides line up with TRBD1. Germline lookup yields CDR1 SGHRS and CDR2 YFSETQ. The ends lost 4 bases at V and 2 bases at J; junction bases unmatched: 5. The CDR3 is made up of 15 amino acids. Here the CDR3 reads CASSKGTGGTYEQYF. CDR3 nucleotide sequence: TGCGCCAGCAGCAAGGGGACAGGGGGGACCTACGAGCAGTACTTC.

The genes are TRBV6-1 and TRBJ2-7, with D tentatively TRBD1 (6 bases). Trimming took off 10 bases at V and 1 base at J, with 14 bases between the two ends. The CDR3 spans 13 residues. CDR1 is MNHNS and CDR2 is SASEGT in the germline V gene. This CDR3 reads CATKDTGSYEQYF. CDR3 DNA: TGTGCCACGAAAGACACAGGGTCCTACGAGCAGTACTTC.

V usage is TRBV7-2 and J usage is TRBJ2-7; 7 bases are shared with TRBD2. Germline lookup yields CDR1 SGHTA and CDR2 FQGNSA. V shed 3 bases, J shed 3 bases, and the junction held 5 bases outside the gene matches. The CDR3 runs to 14 residues. CDR3: CASSLGLAVYEQYF. Here the CDR3 DNA reads TGTGCCAGCAGCTTGGGGCTAGCGGTCTACGAGCAGTACTTC.

The CDR3 DNA is TGTGCCAGCAGTTCTACGGGGAGACCGGGCAATCAGCCCCAGCATTTT. Translation gives CASSSTGRPGNQPQHF. This chain links TRBV6-5 with TRBJ1-5; D remains unclear. The CDR3 covers 16 residues. The germline V gene has CDR1 MNHEY and CDR2 SVGAGI. V lost 4 bases and J 2 bases, leaving 15 bases between the germline ends.

This clone occurred a few times. The chain employs TRBV4-2 and TRBJ1-3; a weak D match, TRBD1 (6 bases). V was cut by 1 base and J by 0 bases, with 16 bases left in between. Germline V gene data show CDR1 as LGHNA and CDR2 as YNFKEQ. The CDR3 is 18 amino acids. This chain's CDR3 is CASSQALGQGNSGNTIYF. The CDR3, as DNA: TGTGCCAGCAGCCAAGCTTTAGGCCAGGGGAACTCTGGAAACACCATATATTTT.

This sequence joins TRBV6-1 and TRBJ1-5; D uncertain. V lost 11 bases, J lost 4 bases, and 18 bases lay in between. The germline CDR1 and CDR2 sequences are MNHNS and SASEGT. CDR3 length: 14 amino acids. The CDR3 is CAGSAWGGNQPQHF. The CDR3 region has the DNA TGTGCCGGATCTGCGTGGGGAGGGAATCAGCCCCAGCATTTT.

The J gene is TRBJ1-6, the V gene TRBV15, with TRBD1 identical over 9 bases. V lost 2 bases to trimming and J lost 10 bases; unmatched junction nucleotides: 9. This CDR3 contains 16 residues. The germline V gene has CDR1 LNHNV and CDR2 YYDKDF (reference sequence). The chain's CDR3 is CATSRLRDRARSPLHF. The CDR3 nucleotides read TGTGCCACCAGCAGACTCCGGGACAGGGCTCGATCACCCCTCCACTTT.

This clone occurred a few times. The chain employs TRBV30 and TRBJ1-2; 7 bases match TRBD1. The germline gives CDR1 GTSNPN, CDR2 SVGIG (reference sequence). V shed 4 bases, J shed 0 bases, and the junction held 2 bases outside the gene matches. The CDR3 spans 13 residues. The CDR3 spells CAWMTGPNYGYTF. CDR3 DNA: TGTGCCTGGATGACAGGGCCTAACTATGGCTACACCTTC. The whole variable domain, remainder taken from reference TRBV30 and TRBJ1-2, is SQTIHQWPATLVQPVGSPLSLECTVEGTSNPNLYWYRQAAGRGLQLLFYSVGIGQISSEVPQNLSASRPQDRQFILSSKKLLLSDSGFYLCAWMTGPNYGYTFGSGTRLTVV.